The 27 T cell receptor beta chains reported below all come from one sample, sequenced in a study of cytomegalovirus exposure and HLA in healthy donors. Profiling relied on immunoSEQ multiplex PCR, and the TCRdb table lists in-frame clones only, not all of them. Among 300,000 to 450,000 clones, 75% to 90% were seen once, and the ten largest hold around 0.8%. Sample: PBMCs. The receptors originated from a woman aged 18-30 years in good health and CMV-seronegative.

CDR3 sequence: CASSETQGAEKLFF. The CDR3 DNA sequence: TGTGCCAGCAGTGAGACACAGGGGGCTGAAAAACTGTTTTTT. J is TRBJ1-4 and V is TRBV6-4; 9 positions agree with TRBD1. This CDR3 is 14 amino acids long. The trim removed 3 bases at V and 7 bases at J, leaving 3 bases unmatched. Germline values: CDR1 MRHNA, CDR2 SNTAGT.

About this clone itself: Other nucleotide sequences from this sample produce the same CDR3. The rearrangement joins TRBV5-1 to TRBJ2-3; 8 bases fit TRBD1. The V and J ends lost 4 bases and 0 bases, in that order; junction bases with no gene match: 1. The V gene's germline CDR1 is SGHRS and CDR2 YFSETQ. The length of the CDR3 is 14 residues. The CDR3 sequence is CASSRQGSTDTQYF. The CDR3 region has the DNA TGCGCCAGCAGCAGACAGGGGAGCACAGATACGCAGTATTTT.

V and J are TRBV28 and TRBJ1-2; TRBD1 matches 11 bases. The germline V gene encodes CDR1 MDHEN and CDR2 SYDVKM. This CDR3 is built from 15 residues. After removal of 6 bases from V and 8 bases from J, the junction contained 11 bases not matched to a gene. CDR3: CASRISPGQGGGYTF. CDR3 coding DNA: TGTGCCAGCAGAATTAGCCCGGGACAGGGGGGAGGCTACACCTTC.

J is TRBJ1-1 and V is TRBV18; D call uncertain. This CDR3 comprises 15 residues. V lost 3 bases to trimming and J lost 1 base, with 12 bases between them. Germline-derived CDR1 and CDR2 are KGHSH and LQKENI. DNA for the CDR3: TGTGCCAGCTCACCGACCCAGGTGAAGAACACTGAAGCTTTCTTT. Translated: CASSPTQVKNTEAFF.

The chain carries TRBV29-1 and TRBJ2-1; 11 nucleotides line up with TRBD2. V trimming: 5 bases; J trimming: 0 bases; junction bases outside the gene matches: 9. Germline CDR1 SQVTM, CDR2 ANQGSEA. The CDR3 is 17 amino acids. CDR3 bases: TGCAGCGTTAGGGGGGGACTAGCGGTGGGCTCCTACAATGAGCAGTTCTTC. Translation gives CSVRGGLAVGSYNEQFF.

The rearrangement joins TRBV2 to TRBJ2-7, with 10 bases matching TRBD2. This CDR3 has 13 residues. Germline CDR1 reads SNHLY; CDR2 reads FYNNEI. V dropped 10 bases and J dropped 5; count of bases not matched to a gene: 8. CDR3 bases: TGTGCCACCGCCAGCGGGAGGGGTAACGAGCAGTACTTC. As protein: CATASGRGNEQYF.

The gene calls are TRBV6-1 and TRBJ1-1, with unresolved D. The germline V and J ends were trimmed by 4 bases and 2 bases, with 11 bases remaining between them. The CDR3 has 14 residues. Germline V gene lookup returns CDR1 MNHNS and CDR2 SASEGT. The CDR3 loop is CASSASHLNTEAFF. The CDR3 DNA follows: TGTGCCAGCAGTGCGTCGCACCTAAACACTGAAGCTTTCTTT.

This chain uses TRBV5-1 with TRBJ2-7, with D possibly being TRBD2 (6 bases). Germline CDR1 is SGHRS and CDR2 is YFSETQ. The CDR3 covers 16 residues. With 0 bases removed from V and 4 bases from J, the gap between germline ends came to 17 bases. CDR3 DNA: TGCGCCAGCAGCTTGGCCAGAGCGGAGGAGGGATACGAGCAGTACTTC. Its translation is CASSLARAEEGYEQYF.

This chain links TRBV27 with TRBJ2-1; 12 bases match TRBD2. The germline V gene has CDR1 MNHEY and CDR2 SMNVEV (reference sequence). V gave up 1 base and J gave up 7 bases; unmatched junction bases: 8. The CDR3 is made up of 17 amino acids. The CDR3 loop is CASSLWPSGRAGNEQFF. The CDR3 DNA reads as TGTGCCAGCAGTTTATGGCCTAGCGGGAGGGCGGGGAATGAGCAGTTCTTC.

V is TRBV9 and J is TRBJ1-2; 9 bases match TRBD1. CDR1 SGDLS and CDR2 YYNGEE come from the germline V gene. CDR3 length: 16 residues. The junction had 11 bases not matched to a gene; V was cut back by 4 bases and J by 4 bases. The CDR3 loop reads CASSSYRDRDFYGYTF. In DNA, the CDR3 is TGTGCCAGCAGCTCCTACCGGGACAGGGATTTCTATGGCTACACCTTC.

V gene TRBV7-9 combines with J gene TRBJ2-2; TRBD2 matches 12 bases. The CDR3 is 17 residues long. Germline CDR1 and CDR2: SEHNR and FQNEAQ (reference sequence). After removal of 5 bases from V and 3 bases from J, the junction contained 7 bases not matched to a gene. The CDR3, as DNA: TGTGCCAGCAGCCCGACTAGCGGGAGAGGCGACACCGGGGAGCTGTTTTTT. Protein: CASSPTSGRGDTGELFF.

CDR3 sequence: CASSPPQGHGYTF. CDR3 nucleotide sequence: TGTGCCAGCAGTCCCCCGCAGGGCCATGGCTACACCTTC. The chain employs TRBV28 and TRBJ1-2; D is perhaps TRBD1 (5 bases). The germline gives CDR1 MDHEN, CDR2 SYDVKM. The CDR3 totals 13 residues. V was shortened by 5 bases and J by 6 bases, with 13 bases between the two germline ends.

The chain joins TRBV5-1 to TRBJ2-7; TRBD2 might be the D (7 bases). Looked up from germline, CDR1 is SGHRS and CDR2 is YFSETQ. V dropped 0 bases and J dropped 5 bases, with 12 bases sitting between them. CDR3 length: 14 amino acids. CDR3 coding DNA: TGCGCCAGCAGCTTGGACAGGGAGGGGGACGAGCAGTACTTC. Encoded protein: CASSLDREGDEQYF.

The chain uses TRBV10-1 and TRBJ1-4; possibly TRBD1 for D (5 bases). Germline CDR1 and CDR2: WNHNN and SYGVQD (reference sequence). This CDR3 comprises 11 residues. V lost 11 bases, J lost 8 bases, and 12 bases lay in between. CDR3 sequence (DNA): TGCGCCCCCACAGGAGAAGAAAAACTGTTTTTT. Translating it yields CAPTGEEKLFF.

The chain carries TRBV10-3 and TRBJ2-7, with TRBD2 identical over 7 bases. The CDR3 contains 16 residues. Germline loops: CDR1 ENHRY, CDR2 SYGVKD. The junction had 6 bases not matched to a gene; V was cut back by 0 bases and J by 1 base. The CDR3 DNA sequence: TGTGCCATCAGTGAGTCGAATAGCGGGCCTTCCTACGAGCAGTACTTC. It codes for CAISESNSGPSYEQYF.

The chain recombines TRBV29-1 with TRBJ2-1; D may be TRBD2 (5 bases). The germline gives CDR1 SQVTM, CDR2 ANQGSEA. Trimming removed 3 bases from V and 2 bases from J, with 11 bases in between. The CDR3 has 14 amino acids. The CDR3 DNA follows: TGCAGCGTTGATTCGGGGTTACCCTACAATGAGCAGTTCTTC. It specifies CSVDSGLPYNEQFF.

The V and J genes are TRBV7-9 and TRBJ2-1; D may be TRBD1 (6 bases). The CDR3 is 14 amino acids. Germline CDR1 is SEHNR and CDR2 is FQNEAQ (reference sequence). V lost 5 bases, J lost 4 bases, and 12 bases lay in between. The CDR3 DNA is TGTGCCAGCAGCCCCACAGGGTTTTACAATGAGCAGTTCTTC. Its translation is CASSPTGFYNEQFF.

The chain uses TRBV27 and TRBJ2-1; 8 bases match TRBD2. Germline CDR1 MNHEY, CDR2 SMNVEV (reference sequence). CDR3 size: 15 residues. Trimming removed 5 bases from V and 9 bases from J; junction bases left unmatched: 12. The chain's CDR3 is CASSMTSARGSEQFF. The CDR3 DNA reads TGTGCCAGCAGTATGACTAGCGCGCGAGGCTCTGAGCAGTTCTTC.

The rearrangement joins TRBV7-8 to TRBJ2-3, with 7 bases that match TRBD1. J was trimmed by 0 bases and V by 5 bases; bases with no gene match: 14. This CDR3 comprises 18 residues. Germline V gene lookup returns CDR1 SGHVS and CDR2 FQNEAQ. CDR3 in DNA: TGTGCCAGCAGCCGCTCCCCAGGGGGAGCGATGAGCACAGATACGCAGTATTTT. It specifies CASSRSPGGAMSTDTQYF. The full variable domain, with the rest looked up from reference TRBV7-8 and TRBJ2-3, is GAGVSQSPRYKVAKRGQDVALRCDPISGHVSLFWYQQALGQGPEFLTYFQNEAQLDKSGLPSDRFFAERPEGSVSTLKIQRTQQEDSAVYLCASSRSPGGAMSTDTQYFGPGTRLTVL.

The CDR3 loop reads CASMLSVTSHNEQFF. DNA of the CDR3: TGTGCCAGCATGCTTAGTGTAACTAGCCACAATGAGCAGTTCTTC. The V and J genes are TRBV6-5 and TRBJ2-1, with a weak D call TRBD2 (6 bases). The CDR3 extends over 15 amino acids. Trimming pared 7 bases from V and 5 bases from J, leaving 18 bases between. Germline V CDR1 and CDR2: MNHEY, SVGAGI.

CDR3 nucleotide sequence: TGTGCCAGCAGCTTTAATCGACAGGGAACCATCTATGGCTACACCTTC. It is translated as CASSFNRQGTIYGYTF. J is TRBJ1-2 and V is TRBV11-2; 7 nucleotides align to TRBD1. The CDR3 spans 16 residues. V dropped 3 bases and J dropped 4; count of bases not matched to a gene: 11. CDR1 is SGHAT and CDR2 is FQNNGV in the germline V gene.

The rearrangement uses TRBV9 and TRBJ1-2; no reliable D call. The CDR3 runs to 13 residues. Trimming left V 0 bases short and J 5 bases short, with 8 bases between. Germline CDR1 is SGDLS and CDR2 is YYNGEE. This CDR3 reads CASSVGAGYGYTF. The CDR3 DNA is TGTGCCAGCAGCGTAGGGGCGGGTTATGGCTACACCTTC.

The chain is built from TRBV6-1 and TRBJ1-1; 8 bases align to TRBD1. Trimming cost V 0 bases and J 3 bases; bases outside gene matches: 6. CDR3 length: 16 residues. Germline values: CDR1 MNHNS, CDR2 SASEGT. CDR3 DNA sequence: TGTGCCAGCAGTGAAGCGCTTAACAGGGGGTACACTGAAGCTTTCTTT. It codes for CASSEALNRGYTEAFF.

The chain employs TRBV6-1 and TRBJ1-2; 8 nucleotides agree with TRBD1. The CDR3 loop spans 13 amino acids. Germline CDR1 is MNHNS and CDR2 is SASEGT. Losses at the gene ends were 5 bases for V and 7 bases for J; bases not matched to a gene: 6. The DNA of the CDR3 is TGTGCCAGCAGTAGCGGACAGGGTTTTGGCTACACCTTC. Amino acid sequence: CASSSGQGFGYTF.

The CDR3 spells CASSPDRGWTDTQYF. Written as DNA, the CDR3 is TGTGCCAGCTCACCCGACAGGGGTTGGACAGATACGCAGTATTTT. The V and J genes are TRBV18 and TRBJ2-3; the match to TRBD1 covers 8 bases. Per the germline V gene, CDR1 is KGHSH and CDR2 is LQKENI. The J segment lost 3 bases and the V segment lost 3 bases, leaving 5 bases of the junction unmatched. There are 15 residues in the CDR3.

The table lists this clone with a count of one. The chain carries TRBV6-1 and TRBJ2-7; D remains ambiguous. CDR3 length: 12 residues. Germline values: CDR1 MNHNS, CDR2 SASEGT. V lost 11 bases and J 4 bases, leaving 15 bases between the germline ends. The CDR3 DNA sequence: TGTGCCTCACAGCTGGATTTTTACGAGCAGTACTTC. This sequence encodes CASQLDFYEQYF.

This clone has only one observation. This chain joins TRBV2 and TRBJ1-5; no reliable D call. This CDR3 has 16 residues. The germline V gene has CDR1 SNHLY and CDR2 FYNNEI. V gave up 6 bases and J gave up 7 bases, with 22 bases separating them. The CDR3 here is CASSPGVGVPRQPQHF. As DNA, the CDR3 is TGTGCCAGCAGCCCCGGGGTTGGGGTGCCGAGGCAGCCCCAGCATTTT.